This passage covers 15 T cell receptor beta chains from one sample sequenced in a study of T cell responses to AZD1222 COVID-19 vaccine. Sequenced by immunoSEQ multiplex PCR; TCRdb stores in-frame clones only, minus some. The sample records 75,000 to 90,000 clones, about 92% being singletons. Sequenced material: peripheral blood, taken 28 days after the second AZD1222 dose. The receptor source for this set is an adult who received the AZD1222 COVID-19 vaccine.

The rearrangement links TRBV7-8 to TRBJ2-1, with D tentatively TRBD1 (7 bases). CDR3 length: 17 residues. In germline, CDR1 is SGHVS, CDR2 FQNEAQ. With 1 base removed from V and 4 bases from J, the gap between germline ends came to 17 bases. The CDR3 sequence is CASSLGRGDSHYNEQFF. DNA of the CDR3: TGTGCCAGCAGCTTAGGCCGCGGGGACAGCCATTACAATGAGCAGTTCTTC.

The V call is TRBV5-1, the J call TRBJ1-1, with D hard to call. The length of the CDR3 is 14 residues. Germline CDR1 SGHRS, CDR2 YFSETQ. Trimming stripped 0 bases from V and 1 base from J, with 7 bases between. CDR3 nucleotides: TGCGCCAGCAGCTTGGTCCCAGGGAACACTGAAGCTTTCTTT. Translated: CASSLVPGNTEAFF.

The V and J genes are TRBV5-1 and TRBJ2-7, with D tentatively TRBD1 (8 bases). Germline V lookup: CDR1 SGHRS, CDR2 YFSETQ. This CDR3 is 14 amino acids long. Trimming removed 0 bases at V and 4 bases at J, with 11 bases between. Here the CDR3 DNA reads TGCGCCAGCAGCTTGGCACAGGGGGGGTACGAGCAGTACTTC. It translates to CASSLAQGGYEQYF.

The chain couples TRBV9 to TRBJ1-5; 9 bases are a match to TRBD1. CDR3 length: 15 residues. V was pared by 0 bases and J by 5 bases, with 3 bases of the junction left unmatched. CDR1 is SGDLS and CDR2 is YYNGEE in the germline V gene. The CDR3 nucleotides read TGTGCCAGCAGCGTAGGGACAGGGGATCATCAGCCCCAGCATTTT. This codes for CASSVGTGDHQPQHF.

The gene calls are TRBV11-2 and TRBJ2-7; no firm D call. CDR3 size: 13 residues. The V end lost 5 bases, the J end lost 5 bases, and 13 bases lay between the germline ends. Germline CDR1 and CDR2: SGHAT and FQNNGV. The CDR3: CASSRVLSDEQYF. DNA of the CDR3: TGTGCCAGCAGCCGAGTGCTGAGCGACGAGCAGTACTTC. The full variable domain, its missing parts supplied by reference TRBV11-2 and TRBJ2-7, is EAGVAQSPRYKIIEKRQSVAFWCNPISGHATLYWYQQILGQGPKLLIQFQNNGVVDDSQLPKDRFSAERLKGVDSTLKIQPAKLEDSAVYLCASSRVLSDEQYFGPGTRLTVT.

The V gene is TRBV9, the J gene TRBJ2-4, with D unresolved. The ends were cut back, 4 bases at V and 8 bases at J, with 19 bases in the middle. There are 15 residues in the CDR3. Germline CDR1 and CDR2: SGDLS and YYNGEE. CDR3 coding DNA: TGTGCCAGCAGCCCAGTGGTCCGACCTGAACACATTCAGTACTTC. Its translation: CASSPVVRPEHIQYF. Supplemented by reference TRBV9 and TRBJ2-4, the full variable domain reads DSGVTQTPKHLITATGQRVTLRCSPRSGDLSVYWYQQSLDQGLQFLIQYYNGEERAKGNILERFSAQQFPDLHSELNLSSLELGDSALYFCASSPVVRPEHIQYFGAGTRLSVL.

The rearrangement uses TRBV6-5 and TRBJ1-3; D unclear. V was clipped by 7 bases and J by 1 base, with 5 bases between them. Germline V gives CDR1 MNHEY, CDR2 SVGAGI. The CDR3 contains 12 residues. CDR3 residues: CASISSGNTIYF. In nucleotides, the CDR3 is TGTGCCAGCATCTCATCTGGAAACACCATATATTTT.

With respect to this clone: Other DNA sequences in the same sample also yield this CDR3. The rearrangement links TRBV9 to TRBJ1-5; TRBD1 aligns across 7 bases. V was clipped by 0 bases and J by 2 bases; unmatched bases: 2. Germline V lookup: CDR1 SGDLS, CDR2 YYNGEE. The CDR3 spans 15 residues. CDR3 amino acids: CASSVGQGGNQPQHF. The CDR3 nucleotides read TGTGCCAGCAGCGTAGGACAGGGCGGCAATCAGCCCCAGCATTTT.

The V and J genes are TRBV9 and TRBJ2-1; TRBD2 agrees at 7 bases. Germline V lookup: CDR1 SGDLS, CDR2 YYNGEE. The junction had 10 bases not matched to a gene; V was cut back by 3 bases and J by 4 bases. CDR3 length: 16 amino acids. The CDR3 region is CASSAPFAGVYNEQFF. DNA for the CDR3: TGTGCCAGCAGCGCCCCTTTTGCGGGAGTATACAATGAGCAGTTCTTC.

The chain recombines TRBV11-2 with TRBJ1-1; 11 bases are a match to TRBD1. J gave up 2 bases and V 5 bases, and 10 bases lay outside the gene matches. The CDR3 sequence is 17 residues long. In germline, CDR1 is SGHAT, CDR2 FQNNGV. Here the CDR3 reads CASSPEGQGDFNTEAFF. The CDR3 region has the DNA TGTGCCAGCAGCCCAGAGGGACAGGGGGACTTCAACACTGAAGCTTTCTTT.

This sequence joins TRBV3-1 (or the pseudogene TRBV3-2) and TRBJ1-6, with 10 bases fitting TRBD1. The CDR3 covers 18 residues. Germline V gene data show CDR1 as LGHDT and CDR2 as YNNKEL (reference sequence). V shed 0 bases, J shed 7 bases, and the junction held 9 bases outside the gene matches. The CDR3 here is CASSQDRFGQGVNSPLHF. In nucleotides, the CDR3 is TGTGCCAGCAGCCAAGACAGATTCGGACAGGGGGTAAATTCACCCCTCCACTTT.

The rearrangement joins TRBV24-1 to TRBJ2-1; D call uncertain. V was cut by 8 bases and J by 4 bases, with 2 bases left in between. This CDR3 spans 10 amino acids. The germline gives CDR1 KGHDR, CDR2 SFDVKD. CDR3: CATNYNEQFF. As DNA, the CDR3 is TGTGCCACCAATTACAATGAGCAGTTCTTC.

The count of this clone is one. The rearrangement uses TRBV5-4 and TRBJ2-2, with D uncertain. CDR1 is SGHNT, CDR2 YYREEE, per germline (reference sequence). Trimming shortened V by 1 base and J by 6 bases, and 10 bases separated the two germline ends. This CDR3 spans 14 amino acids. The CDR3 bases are TGTGCCAGCAGCTTGAATGGGTATGCCGGGGAGCTGTTTTTT. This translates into CASSLNGYAGELFF.

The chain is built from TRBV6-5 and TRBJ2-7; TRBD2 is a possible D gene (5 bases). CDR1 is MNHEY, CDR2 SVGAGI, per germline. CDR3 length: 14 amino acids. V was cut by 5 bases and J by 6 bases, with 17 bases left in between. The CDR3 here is CASSPGSPLFEQYF. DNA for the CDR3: TGTGCCAGCAGTCCGGGGTCCCCCCTTTTCGAGCAGTACTTC.

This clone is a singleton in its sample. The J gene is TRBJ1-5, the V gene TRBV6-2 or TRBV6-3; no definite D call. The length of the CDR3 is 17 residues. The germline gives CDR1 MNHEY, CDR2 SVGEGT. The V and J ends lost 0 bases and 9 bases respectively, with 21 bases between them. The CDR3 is CASSYSPRITRFGPQHF. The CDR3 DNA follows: TGTGCCAGCAGTTACTCCCCAAGGATCACGAGGTTTGGGCCCCAGCATTTT.